This TCR beta chain was profiled in a study of blood T cell repertoires in COVID-19. Trimming took 3 bases from V and 0 from J, leaving 19 bases between them. CDR3 size: 18 residues. The V gene's germline CDR1 is SGHRS and CDR2 YFSETQ. Some clones are missing from TCRdb's copy, which holds only in-frame ones; the method was immunoSEQ multiplex PCR. Found here are around 150,000 clones, roughly 90% of them singletons; the top ten hold about 2%. This TCR was sampled from a man younger than 35 with acute or convalescent COVID-19. The specimen was peripheral blood. The chain uses TRBV5-1 and TRBJ1-3, with D possibly TRBD1 on 5 matching bases. The CDR3 spells CASSYNSGPQSSGNTIYF. The DNA of the CDR3 is TGCGCCAGCAGCTATAATTCAGGGCCCCAGTCCTCTGGAAACACCATATATTTT.